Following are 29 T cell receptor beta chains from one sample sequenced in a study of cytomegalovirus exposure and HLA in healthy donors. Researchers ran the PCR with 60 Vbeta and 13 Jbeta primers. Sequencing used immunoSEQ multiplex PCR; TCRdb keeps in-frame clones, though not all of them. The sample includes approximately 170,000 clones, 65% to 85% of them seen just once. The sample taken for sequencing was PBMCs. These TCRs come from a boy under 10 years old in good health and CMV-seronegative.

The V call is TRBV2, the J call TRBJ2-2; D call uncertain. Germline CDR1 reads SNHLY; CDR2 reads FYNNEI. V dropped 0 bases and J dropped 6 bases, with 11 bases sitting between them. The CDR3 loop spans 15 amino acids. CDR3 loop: CASSEAERLPGELFF. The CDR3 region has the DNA TGTGCCAGCAGTGAAGCGGAGCGATTGCCCGGGGAGCTGTTTTTT.

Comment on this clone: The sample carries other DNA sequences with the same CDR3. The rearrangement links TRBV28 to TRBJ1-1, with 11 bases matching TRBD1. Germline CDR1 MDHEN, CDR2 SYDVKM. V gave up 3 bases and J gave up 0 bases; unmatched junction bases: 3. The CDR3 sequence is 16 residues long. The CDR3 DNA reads TGTGCCAGCAGTTTCGCGGGACAGGGGGTGAACACTGAAGCTTTCTTT. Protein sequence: CASSFAGQGVNTEAFF.

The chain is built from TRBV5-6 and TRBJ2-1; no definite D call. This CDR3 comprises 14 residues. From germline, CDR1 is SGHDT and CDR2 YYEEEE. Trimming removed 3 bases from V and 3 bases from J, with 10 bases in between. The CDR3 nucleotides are TGTGCCAGCAGCTGGTCGGGTTTCTACAATGAGCAGTTCTTC. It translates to CASSWSGFYNEQFF.

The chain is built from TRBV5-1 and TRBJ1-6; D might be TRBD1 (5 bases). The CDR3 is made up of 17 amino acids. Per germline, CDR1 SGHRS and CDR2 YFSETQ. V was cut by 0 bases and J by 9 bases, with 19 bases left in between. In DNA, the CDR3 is TGCGCCAGCAGCTTGGGCGGATTTGGCCAGGGCGGTTCACCCCTCCACTTT. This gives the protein CASSLGGFGQGGSPLHF.

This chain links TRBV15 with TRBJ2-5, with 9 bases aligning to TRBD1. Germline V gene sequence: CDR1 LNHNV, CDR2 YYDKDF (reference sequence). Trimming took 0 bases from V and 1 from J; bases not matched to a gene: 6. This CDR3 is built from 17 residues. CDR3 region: CATSRDRGQGIQETQYF. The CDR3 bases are TGTGCCACCAGCAGAGATCGGGGACAGGGCATCCAAGAGACCCAGTACTTC.

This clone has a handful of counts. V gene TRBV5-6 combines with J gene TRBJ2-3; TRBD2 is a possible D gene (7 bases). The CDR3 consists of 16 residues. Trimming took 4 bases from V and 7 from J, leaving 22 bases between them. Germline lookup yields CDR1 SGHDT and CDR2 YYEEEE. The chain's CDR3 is CASSRRRGRQRNTQYF. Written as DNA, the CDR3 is TGTGCCAGCAGCCGGCGGCGGGGGCGTCAAAGAAATACGCAGTATTTT.

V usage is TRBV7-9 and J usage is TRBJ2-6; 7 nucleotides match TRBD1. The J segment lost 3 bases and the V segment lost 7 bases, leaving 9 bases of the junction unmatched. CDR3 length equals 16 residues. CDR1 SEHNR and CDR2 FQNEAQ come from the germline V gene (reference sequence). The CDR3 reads CASTQGDLSGANVLTF. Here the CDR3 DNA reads TGTGCCAGCACGCAGGGGGATTTGAGTGGGGCCAACGTCCTGACTTTC.

The CDR3 is CASSLPTGPFSGANVLTF. For the CDR3, the DNA is TGTGCCAGCAGCTTACCGACAGGGCCCTTCTCTGGGGCCAACGTCCTGACTTTC. The J gene is TRBJ2-6, the V gene TRBV7-9, with 7 bases fitting TRBD1. The V and J ends lost 2 bases and 0 bases, in that order; junction bases with no gene match: 7. Germline values: CDR1 SEHNR, CDR2 FQNEAQ (reference sequence). The length of the CDR3 is 18 residues. The full variable domain, completed using reference TRBV7-9 and TRBJ2-6, is DTGVSQNPRHKITKRGQNVTFRCDPISEHNRLYWYRQTLGQGPEFLTYFQNEAQLEKSRLLSDRFSAERPKGSFSTLEIQRTEQGDSAMYLCASSLPTGPFSGANVLTFGAGSRLTVL.

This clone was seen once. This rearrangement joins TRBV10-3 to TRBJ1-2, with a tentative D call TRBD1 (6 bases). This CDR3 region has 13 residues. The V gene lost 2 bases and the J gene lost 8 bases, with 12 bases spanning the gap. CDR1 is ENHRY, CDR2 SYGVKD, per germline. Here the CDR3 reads CAISENRGQGYTF. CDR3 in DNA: TGTGCCATCAGTGAGAACCGGGGACAAGGCTACACCTTC.

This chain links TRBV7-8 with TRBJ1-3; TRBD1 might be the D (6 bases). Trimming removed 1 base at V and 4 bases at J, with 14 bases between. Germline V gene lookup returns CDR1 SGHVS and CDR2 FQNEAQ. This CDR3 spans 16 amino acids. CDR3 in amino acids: CASSLGRGRSGNTIYF. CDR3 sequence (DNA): TGTGCCAGCAGCTTAGGCAGGGGCAGGTCGGGAAACACCATATATTTT.

CDR3 coding DNA: TGTGCCTGGAGTTCGGCCGGGGGGACTATCGCTGAGCAGTTCTTC. Translation: CAWSSAGGTIAEQFF. The rearrangement links TRBV30 to TRBJ2-1; 7 positions agree with TRBD2. Germline lookup yields CDR1 GTSNPN and CDR2 SVGIG (reference sequence). The CDR3 has 15 residues. Germline trimming cut 2 bases from V and 9 bases from J; bases unmatched to any gene: 13.

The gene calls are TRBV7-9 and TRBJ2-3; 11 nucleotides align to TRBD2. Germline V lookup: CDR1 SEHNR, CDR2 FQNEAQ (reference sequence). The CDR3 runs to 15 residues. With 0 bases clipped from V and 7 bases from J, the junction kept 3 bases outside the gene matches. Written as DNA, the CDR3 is TGTGCCAGCAGCTTAGCGGGACTAGCGGAGCATACGCAGTATTTT. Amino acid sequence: CASSLAGLAEHTQYF. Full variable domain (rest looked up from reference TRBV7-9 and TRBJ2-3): DTGVSQNPRHKITKRGQNVTFRCDPISEHNRLYWYRQTLGQGPEFLTYFQNEAQLEKSRLLSDRFSAERPKGSFSTLEIQRTEQGDSAMYLCASSLAGLAEHTQYFGPGTRLTVL.

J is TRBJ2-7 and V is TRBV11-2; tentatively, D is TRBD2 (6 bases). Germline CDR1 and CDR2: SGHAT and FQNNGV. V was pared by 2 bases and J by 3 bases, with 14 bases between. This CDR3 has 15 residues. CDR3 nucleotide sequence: TGTGCCAGCAGCTTATCGTCTGGGGGGTACTACGAGCAGTACTTC. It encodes CASSLSSGGYYEQYF.

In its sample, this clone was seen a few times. This CDR3 is CSARQDTEAFF. Written as DNA, the CDR3 is TGCAGTGCTAGACAGGACACTGAAGCTTTCTTT. This chain connects TRBV20-1 to TRBJ1-1; D gene ambiguous. The CDR3 runs to 11 residues. The germline CDR1 and CDR2 sequences are DFQATT and SNEGSKA (reference sequence). V lost 2 bases and J 3 bases, leaving 4 bases between the germline ends.

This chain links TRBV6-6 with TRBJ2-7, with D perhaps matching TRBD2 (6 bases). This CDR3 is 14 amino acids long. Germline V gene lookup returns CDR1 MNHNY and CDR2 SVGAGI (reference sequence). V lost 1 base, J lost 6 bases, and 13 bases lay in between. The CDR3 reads CASSYYVQGGEQYF. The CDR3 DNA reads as TGTGCCAGCAGTTACTACGTCCAGGGAGGCGAGCAGTACTTC.

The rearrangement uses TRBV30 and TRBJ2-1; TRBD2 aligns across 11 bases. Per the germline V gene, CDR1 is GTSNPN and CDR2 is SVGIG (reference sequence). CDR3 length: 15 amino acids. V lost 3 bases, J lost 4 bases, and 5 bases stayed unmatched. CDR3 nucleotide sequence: TGTGCCTGGAGGCTGGGACTAGCGGAATACAATGAGCAGTTCTTC. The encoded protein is CAWRLGLAEYNEQFF.

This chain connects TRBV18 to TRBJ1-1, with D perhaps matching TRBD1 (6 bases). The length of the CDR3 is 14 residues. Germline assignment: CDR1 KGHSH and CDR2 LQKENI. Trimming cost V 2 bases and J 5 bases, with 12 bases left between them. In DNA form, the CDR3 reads TGTGCCAGCTCACCAAGACAGGTCGGGACTGAAGCTTTCTTT. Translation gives CASSPRQVGTEAFF.

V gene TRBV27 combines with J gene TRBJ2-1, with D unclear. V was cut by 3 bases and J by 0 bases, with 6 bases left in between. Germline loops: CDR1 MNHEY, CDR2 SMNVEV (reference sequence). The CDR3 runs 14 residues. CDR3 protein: CASSFLLSYNEQFF. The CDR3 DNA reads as TGTGCCAGCAGTTTTCTCCTCTCCTACAATGAGCAGTTCTTC.

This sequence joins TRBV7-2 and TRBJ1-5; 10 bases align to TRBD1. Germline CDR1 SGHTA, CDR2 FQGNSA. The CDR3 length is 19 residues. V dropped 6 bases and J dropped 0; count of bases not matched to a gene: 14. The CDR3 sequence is CASSLNPGQGSDSNQPQHF. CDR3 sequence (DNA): TGTGCCAGCAGTTTAAATCCGGGACAGGGGTCGGATAGCAATCAGCCCCAGCATTTT.

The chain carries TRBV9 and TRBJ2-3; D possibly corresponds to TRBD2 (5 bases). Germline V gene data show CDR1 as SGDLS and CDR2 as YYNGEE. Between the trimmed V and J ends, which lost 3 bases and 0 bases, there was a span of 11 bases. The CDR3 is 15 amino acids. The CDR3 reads CASSEDSESTDTQYF. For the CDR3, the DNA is TGTGCCAGCAGCGAGGATAGCGAAAGCACAGATACGCAGTATTTT.

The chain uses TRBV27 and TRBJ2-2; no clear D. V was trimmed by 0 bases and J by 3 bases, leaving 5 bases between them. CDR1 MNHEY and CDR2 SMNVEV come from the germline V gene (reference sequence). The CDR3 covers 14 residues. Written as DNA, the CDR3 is TGTGCCAGCAGTTTATCGGGCGACACCGGGGAGCTGTTTTTT. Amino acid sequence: CASSLSGDTGELFF.

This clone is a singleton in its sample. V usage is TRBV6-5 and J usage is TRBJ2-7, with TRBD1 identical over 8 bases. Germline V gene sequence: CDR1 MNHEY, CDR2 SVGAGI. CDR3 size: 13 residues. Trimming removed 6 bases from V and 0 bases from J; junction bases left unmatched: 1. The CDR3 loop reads CASSQGASYEQYF. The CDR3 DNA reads TGTGCCAGCAGCCAGGGGGCCTCCTACGAGCAGTACTTC.

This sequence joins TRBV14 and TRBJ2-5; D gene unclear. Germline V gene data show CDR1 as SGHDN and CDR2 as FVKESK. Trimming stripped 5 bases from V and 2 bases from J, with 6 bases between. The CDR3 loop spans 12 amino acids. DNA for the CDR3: TGTGCCAGCAGCGAGGCTCAAGAGACCCAGTACTTC. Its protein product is CASSEAQETQYF. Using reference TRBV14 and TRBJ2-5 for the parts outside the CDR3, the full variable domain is EAGVTQFPSHSVIEKGQTVTLRCDPISGHDNLYWYRRVMGKEIKFLLHFVKESKQDESGMPNNRFLAERTGGTYSTLKVQPAELEDSGVYFCASSEAQETQYFGPGTRLLVL.

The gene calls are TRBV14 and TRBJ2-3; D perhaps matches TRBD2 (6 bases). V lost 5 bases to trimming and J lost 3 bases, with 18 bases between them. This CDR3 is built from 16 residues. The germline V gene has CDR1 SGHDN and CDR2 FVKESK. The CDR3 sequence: CASSRRSGGVTDTQYF. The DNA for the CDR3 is TGTGCCAGCAGCAGGCGCTCCGGGGGAGTAACAGATACGCAGTATTTT.

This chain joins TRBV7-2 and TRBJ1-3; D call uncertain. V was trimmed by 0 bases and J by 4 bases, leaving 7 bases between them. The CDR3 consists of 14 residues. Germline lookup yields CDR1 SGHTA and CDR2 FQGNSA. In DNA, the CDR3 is TGTGCCAGCAGCTTAGCGAGGTCAGGAAACACCATATATTTT. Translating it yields CASSLARSGNTIYF. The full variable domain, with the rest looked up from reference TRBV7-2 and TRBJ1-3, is GAGVSQSPSNKVTEKGKDVELRCDPISGHTALYWYRQSLGQGLEFLIYFQGNSAPDKSGLPSDRFSAERTGGSVSTLTIQRTQQEDSAVYLCASSLARSGNTIYFGEGSWLTVV.

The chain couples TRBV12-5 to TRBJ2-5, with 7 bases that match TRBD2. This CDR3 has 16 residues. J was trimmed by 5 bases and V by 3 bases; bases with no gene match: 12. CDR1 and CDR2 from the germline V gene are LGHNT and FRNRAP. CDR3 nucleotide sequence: TGTGCTAGTGGTTTCTTGAGCGGGACGGGGACGGAGACCCAGTACTTC. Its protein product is CASGFLSGTGTETQYF.

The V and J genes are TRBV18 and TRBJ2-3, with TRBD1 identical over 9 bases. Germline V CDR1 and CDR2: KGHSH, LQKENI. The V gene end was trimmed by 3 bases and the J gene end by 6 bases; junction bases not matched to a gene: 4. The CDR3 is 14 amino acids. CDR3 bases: TGTGCCAGCTCACCGCGACAGGGGGGTGATACGCAGTATTTT. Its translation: CASSPRQGGDTQYF.

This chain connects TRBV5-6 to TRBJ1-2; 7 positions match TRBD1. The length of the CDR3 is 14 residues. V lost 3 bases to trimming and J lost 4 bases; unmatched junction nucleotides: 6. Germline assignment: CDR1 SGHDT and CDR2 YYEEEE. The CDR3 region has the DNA TGTGCCAGCAGCTCAACCGGGACAGCCTATGGCTACACCTTC. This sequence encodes CASSSTGTAYGYTF.

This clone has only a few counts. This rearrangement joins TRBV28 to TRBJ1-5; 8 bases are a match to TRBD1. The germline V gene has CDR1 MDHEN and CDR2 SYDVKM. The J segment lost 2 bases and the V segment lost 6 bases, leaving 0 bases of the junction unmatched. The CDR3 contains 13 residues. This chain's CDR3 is CASRQGGNQPQHF. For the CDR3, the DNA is TGTGCCAGCAGACAGGGGGGCAATCAGCCCCAGCATTTT.